The clone carrying this T cell receptor beta chain was counted ten times or more. This entry belongs to a study of human T cells and chemical hapten exposure. Study summary: Mainly, slight library volume differences in the pool made TCR yields vary.

Time point described: pre-sensitization, week 0. Treatment: therapeutic diphenylcyclopropenone sensitization with weekly scalp DPC. The V gene's germline CDR1 is SNHLY and CDR2 FYNNEI. Trimming cost V 5 bases and J 6 bases, with 14 bases left between them. This CDR3 is 15 amino acids long. TCRdb re-analysed the RACE reads in MiXCR, keeping a single row per CDR3 protein. The sample lists 190,000 or so distinct CDR3 sequences, roughly 30% occurring once. The TCR sequence derives from a woman in her 30s with alopecia areata. Some clones in this sample may be carry-over from other donors' samples. Sequenced here: whole blood, sampled in connection with sensitization to the hapten diphenylcyclopropenone (DPC). This chain connects TRBV2 to TRBJ1-6; possibly TRBD1 for D (5 bases). CDR3 sequence reads: CASSTPGDFNSPLHF. In DNA, the CDR3 is TGTGCCAGCAGTACCCCGGGGGACTTTAATTCACCCCTCCACTTT.